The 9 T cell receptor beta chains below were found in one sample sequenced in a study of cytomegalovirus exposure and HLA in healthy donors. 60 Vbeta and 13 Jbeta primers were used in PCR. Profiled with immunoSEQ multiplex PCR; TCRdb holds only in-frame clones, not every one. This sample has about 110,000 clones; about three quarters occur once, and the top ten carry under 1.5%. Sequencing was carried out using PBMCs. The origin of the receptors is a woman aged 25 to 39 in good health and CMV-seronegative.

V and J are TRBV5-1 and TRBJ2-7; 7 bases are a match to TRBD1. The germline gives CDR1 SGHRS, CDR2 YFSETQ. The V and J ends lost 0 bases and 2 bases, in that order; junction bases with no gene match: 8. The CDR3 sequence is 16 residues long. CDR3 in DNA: TGCGCCAGCAGCTTGGGGACAGGTGTAGGGACCTACGAGCAGTACTTC. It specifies CASSLGTGVGTYEQYF.

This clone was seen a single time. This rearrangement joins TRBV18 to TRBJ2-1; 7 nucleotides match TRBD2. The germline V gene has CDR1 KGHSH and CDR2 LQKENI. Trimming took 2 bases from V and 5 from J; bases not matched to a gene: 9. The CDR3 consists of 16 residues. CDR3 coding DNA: TGTGCCAGCTCACCAGTGGCTAGCGGCGCCCACAATGAGCAGTTCTTC. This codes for CASSPVASGAHNEQFF.

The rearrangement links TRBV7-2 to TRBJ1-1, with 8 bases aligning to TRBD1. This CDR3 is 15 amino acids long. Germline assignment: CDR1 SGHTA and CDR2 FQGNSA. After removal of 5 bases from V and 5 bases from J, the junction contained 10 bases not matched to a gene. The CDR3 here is CASSLEGRGRTEAFF. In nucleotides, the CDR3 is TGTGCCAGCAGCCTAGAGGGCAGGGGGCGAACTGAAGCTTTCTTT.

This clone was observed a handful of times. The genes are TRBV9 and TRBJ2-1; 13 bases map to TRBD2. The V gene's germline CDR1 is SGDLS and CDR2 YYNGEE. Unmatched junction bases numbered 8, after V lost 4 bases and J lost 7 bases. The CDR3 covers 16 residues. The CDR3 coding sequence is TGTGCCAGCAGCACCCAGGGACTAGCGGGGTTTAATGAGCAGTTCTTC. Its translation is CASSTQGLAGFNEQFF.

In DNA form, the CDR3 reads TGTGCCAGCAGTGCAATTAGGGACAGGGGCGCTGAAGCTTTCTTT. Translation gives CASSAIRDRGAEAFF. This sequence joins TRBV2 and TRBJ1-1; 10 positions agree with TRBD1. V trimming: 4 bases; J trimming: 6 bases; junction bases outside the gene matches: 8. This CDR3 comprises 15 residues. Looked up from germline, CDR1 is SNHLY and CDR2 is FYNNEI.

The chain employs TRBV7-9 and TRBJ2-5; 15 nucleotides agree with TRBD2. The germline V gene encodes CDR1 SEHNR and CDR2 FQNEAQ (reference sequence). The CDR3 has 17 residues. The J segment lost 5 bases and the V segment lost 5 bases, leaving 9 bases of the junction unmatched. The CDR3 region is CASSKRTSGRAGETQYF. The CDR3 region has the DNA TGTGCCAGCAGCAAACGGACTAGCGGGAGGGCGGGTGAGACCCAGTACTTC.

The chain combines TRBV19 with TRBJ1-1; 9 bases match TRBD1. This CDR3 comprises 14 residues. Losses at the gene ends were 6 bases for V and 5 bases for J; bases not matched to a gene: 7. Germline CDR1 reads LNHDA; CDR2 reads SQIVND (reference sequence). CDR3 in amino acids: CASRRTGVPTEAFF. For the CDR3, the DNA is TGTGCCAGTAGGAGGACAGGGGTCCCGACTGAAGCTTTCTTT.

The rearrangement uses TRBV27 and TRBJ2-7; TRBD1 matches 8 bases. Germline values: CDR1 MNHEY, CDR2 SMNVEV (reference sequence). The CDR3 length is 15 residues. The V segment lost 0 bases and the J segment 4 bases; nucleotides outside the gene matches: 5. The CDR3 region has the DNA TGTGCCAGCAGTTTATCGTACAGGGGGTTGTACGAGCAGTACTTC. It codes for CASSLSYRGLYEQYF.

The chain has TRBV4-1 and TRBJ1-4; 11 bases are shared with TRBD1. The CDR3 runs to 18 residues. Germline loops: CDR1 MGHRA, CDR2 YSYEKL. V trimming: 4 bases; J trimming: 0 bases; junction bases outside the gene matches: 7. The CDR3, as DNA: TGCGCCAGCAGCCCGACGGGGACAGGGGGTACAACTAATGAAAAACTGTTTTTT. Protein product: CASSPTGTGGTTNEKLFF.